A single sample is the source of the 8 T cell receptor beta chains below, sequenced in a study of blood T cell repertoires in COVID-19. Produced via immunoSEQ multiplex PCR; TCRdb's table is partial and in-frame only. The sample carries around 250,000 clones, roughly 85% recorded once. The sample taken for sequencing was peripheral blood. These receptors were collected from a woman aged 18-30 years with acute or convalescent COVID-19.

This chain's CDR3 is CASSYPRGGRDGELFF. Here the CDR3 DNA reads TGTGCCAGCAGCTACCCCCGGGGGGGGAGGGACGGGGAGCTGTTTTTT. The J gene is TRBJ2-2, the V gene TRBV7-3, with TRBD2 matching over 8 bases. The CDR3 is 16 residues long. V was clipped by 4 bases and J by 7 bases; unmatched bases: 11. Germline-derived CDR1 and CDR2 are SGHTA and FQGTGA.

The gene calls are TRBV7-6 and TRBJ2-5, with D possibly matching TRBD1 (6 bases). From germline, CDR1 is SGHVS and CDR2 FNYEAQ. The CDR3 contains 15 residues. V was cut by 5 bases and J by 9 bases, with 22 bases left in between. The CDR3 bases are TGTGCCAGCAGCCCAGGGCTGGGGCGTCCAGGGGCCCAGTACTTC. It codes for CASSPGLGRPGAQYF.

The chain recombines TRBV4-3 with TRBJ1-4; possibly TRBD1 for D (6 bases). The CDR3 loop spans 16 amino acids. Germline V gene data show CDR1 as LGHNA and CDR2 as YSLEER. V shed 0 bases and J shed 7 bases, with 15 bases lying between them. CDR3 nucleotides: TGCGCCAGCAGCCAAGAAGTGCGGGGGCCGGTTGAAAAACTGTTTTTT. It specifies CASSQEVRGPVEKLFF.

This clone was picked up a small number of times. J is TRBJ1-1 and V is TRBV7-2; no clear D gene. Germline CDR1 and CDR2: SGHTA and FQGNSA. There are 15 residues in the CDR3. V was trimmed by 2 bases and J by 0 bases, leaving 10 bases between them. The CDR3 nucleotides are TGTGCCAGCAGCTTATCCGGAGCAGTGAACACTGAAGCTTTCTTT. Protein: CASSLSGAVNTEAFF.

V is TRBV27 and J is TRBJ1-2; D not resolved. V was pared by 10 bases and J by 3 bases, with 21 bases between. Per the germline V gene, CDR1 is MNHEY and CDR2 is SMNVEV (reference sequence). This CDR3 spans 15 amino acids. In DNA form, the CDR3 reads TGTGCCACCAAGGGAGGTCCGGAAGTTTACTATGGCTACACCTTC. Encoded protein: CATKGGPEVYYGYTF.

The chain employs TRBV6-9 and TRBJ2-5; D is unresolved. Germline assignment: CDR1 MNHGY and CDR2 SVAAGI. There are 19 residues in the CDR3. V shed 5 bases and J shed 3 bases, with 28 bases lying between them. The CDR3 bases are TGTGCCAGCAGTGCAATCTTCTTTGGTCGAGAGGATACCGAAGAGACCCAGTACTTC. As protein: CASSAIFFGREDTEETQYF.

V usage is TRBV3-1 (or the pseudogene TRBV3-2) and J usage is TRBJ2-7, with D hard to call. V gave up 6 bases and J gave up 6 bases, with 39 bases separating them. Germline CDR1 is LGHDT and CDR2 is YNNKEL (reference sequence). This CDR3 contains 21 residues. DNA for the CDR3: TGTGCCAGCAGGCAAAAAAGCATGGGTTACGTACTACCTCCTCGGTTCTGCGAGCAGTACTTC. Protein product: CASRQKSMGYVLPPRFCEQYF.

DNA for the CDR3: TGTGCCAGCAGTAGGTGGGACAGGGGAATCTACGAGCAGTACTTC. Translation gives CASSRWDRGIYEQYF. The V gene is TRBV5-4, the J gene TRBJ2-7, with 10 bases that match TRBD1. V lost 5 bases, J lost 3 bases, and 8 bases stayed unmatched. In germline, CDR1 is SGHNT, CDR2 YYREEE (reference sequence). This CDR3 has 15 amino acids.